One sample yielded the 2 T cell receptor beta chains listed below, sequenced in a study of type 1 regulatory T cells. TCRdb redid the calling of the reads with MiXCR, one entry per CDR3 protein. The table shows around 69,000 distinct CDR3 sequences, with 50% to 70% occurring only once. Their target antigens are unknown. The sample consisted of cultured T cells, either the whole culture or a sorted T cell fraction (not recorded which). The subset is: Tr1-enriched cell product generated in vitro against host alloantigens. These receptors all stem from a human donor in good health.

The gene calls are TRBV20-1 and TRBJ1-4; the D is unclear. Trimming stripped 3 bases from V and 6 bases from J, with 11 bases between. The germline gives CDR1 DFQATT, CDR2 SNEGSKA (reference sequence). The CDR3 has 13 amino acids. The CDR3 reads CSASVRGHEKLFF. The CDR3 DNA follows: TGCAGTGCTAGTGTACGAGGGCATGAAAAACTGTTTTTT.

The DNA of the CDR3 is TGTGCCAGCAGCCAGCTACGGGGTTACACAGATACGCAGTATTTT. This translates into CASSQLRGYTDTQYF. The V and J genes are TRBV7-9 and TRBJ2-3; D is perhaps TRBD2 (5 bases). Germline V gene lookup returns CDR1 SEHNR and CDR2 FQNEAQ (reference sequence). The CDR3 loop spans 15 amino acids. V dropped 5 bases and J dropped 2 bases, with 14 bases sitting between them.